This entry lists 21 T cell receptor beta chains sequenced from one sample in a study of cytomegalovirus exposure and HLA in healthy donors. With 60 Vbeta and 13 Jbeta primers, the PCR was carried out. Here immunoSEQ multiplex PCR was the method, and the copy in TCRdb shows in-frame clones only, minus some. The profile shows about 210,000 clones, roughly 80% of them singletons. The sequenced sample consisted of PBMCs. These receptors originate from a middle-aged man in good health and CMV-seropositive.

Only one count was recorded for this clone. CDR3 sequence (DNA): TGTGCCAGCAGCCTCGAAGGACCAGGGGGCACTGAAGCTTTCTTT. Amino acid sequence: CASSLEGPGGTEAFF. The V and J genes are TRBV6-5 and TRBJ1-1; 7 nucleotides line up with TRBD1. There are 15 residues in the CDR3. V shed 6 bases, J shed 4 bases, and the junction held 11 bases outside the gene matches. Germline V gene sequence: CDR1 MNHEY, CDR2 SVGAGI.

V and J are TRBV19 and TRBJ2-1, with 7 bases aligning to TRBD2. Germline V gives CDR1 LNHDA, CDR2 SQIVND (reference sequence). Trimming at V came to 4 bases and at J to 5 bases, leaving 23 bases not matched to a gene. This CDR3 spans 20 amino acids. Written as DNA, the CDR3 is TGTGCCAGTAGTACCTCCATCCGCACTGTAGCGGGTTGGTACGACAATGAGCAGTTCTTC. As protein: CASSTSIRTVAGWYDNEQFF. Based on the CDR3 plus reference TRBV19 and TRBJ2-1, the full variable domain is DGGITQSPKYLFRKEGQNVTLSCEQNLNHDAMYWYRQDPGQGLRLIYYSQIVNDFQKGDIAEGYSVSREKKESFPLTVTSAQKNPTAFYLCASSTSIRTVAGWYDNEQFFGPGTRLTVL.

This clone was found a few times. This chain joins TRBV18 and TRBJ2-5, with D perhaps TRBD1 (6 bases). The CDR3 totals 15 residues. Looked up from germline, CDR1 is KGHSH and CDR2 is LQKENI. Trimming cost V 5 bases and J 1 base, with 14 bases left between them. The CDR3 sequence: CASSIQGRGQETQYF. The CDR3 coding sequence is TGTGCCAGCTCAATACAGGGACGGGGCCAAGAGACCCAGTACTTC.

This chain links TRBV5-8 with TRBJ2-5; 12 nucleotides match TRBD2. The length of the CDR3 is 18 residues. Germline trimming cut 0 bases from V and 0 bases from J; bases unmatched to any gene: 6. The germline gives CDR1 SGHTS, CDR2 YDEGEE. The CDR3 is CASSLGLAGASYQETQYF. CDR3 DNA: TGTGCCAGCAGCTTGGGACTAGCGGGGGCATCGTACCAAGAGACCCAGTACTTC.

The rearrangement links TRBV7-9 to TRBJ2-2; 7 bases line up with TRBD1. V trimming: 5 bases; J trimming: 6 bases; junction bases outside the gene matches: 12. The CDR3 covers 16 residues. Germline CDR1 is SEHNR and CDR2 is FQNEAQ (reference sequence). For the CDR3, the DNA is TGTGCCAGCAGCCTCGGGTGGGACAGCCCTTCCGGGGAGCTGTTTTTT. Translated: CASSLGWDSPSGELFF. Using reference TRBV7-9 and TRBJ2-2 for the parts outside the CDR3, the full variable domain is DTGVSQNPRHKITKRGQNVTFRCDPISEHNRLYWYRQTLGQGPEFLTYFQNEAQLEKSRLLSDRFSAERPKGSFSTLEIQRTEQGDSAMYLCASSLGWDSPSGELFFGEGSRLTVL.

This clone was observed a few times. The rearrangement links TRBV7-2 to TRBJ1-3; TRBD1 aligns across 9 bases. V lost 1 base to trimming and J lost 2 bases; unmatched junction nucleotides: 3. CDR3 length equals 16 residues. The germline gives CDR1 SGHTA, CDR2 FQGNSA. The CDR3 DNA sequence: TGTGCCAGCAGCTTAGGCGGGACAGGGACTGGAAACACCATATATTTT. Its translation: CASSLGGTGTGNTIYF.

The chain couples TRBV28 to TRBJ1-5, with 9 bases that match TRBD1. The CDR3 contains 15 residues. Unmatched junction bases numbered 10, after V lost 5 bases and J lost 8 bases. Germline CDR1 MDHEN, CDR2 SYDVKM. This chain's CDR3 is CASSLQGAGREPQHF. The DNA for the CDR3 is TGTGCCAGCAGTCTACAGGGGGCTGGCCGGGAGCCCCAGCATTTT.

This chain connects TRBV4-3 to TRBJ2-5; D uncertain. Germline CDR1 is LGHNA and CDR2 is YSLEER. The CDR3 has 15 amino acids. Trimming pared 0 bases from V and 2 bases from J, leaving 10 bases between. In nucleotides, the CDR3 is TGCGCCAGCAGCCAAGAAACATACAATCAAGAGACCCAGTACTTC. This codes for CASSQETYNQETQYF.

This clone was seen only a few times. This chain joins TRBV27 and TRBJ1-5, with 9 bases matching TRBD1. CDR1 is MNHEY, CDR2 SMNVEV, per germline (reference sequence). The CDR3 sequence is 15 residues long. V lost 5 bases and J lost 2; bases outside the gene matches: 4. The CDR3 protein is CASSGDRGGNQPQHF. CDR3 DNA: TGTGCCAGCAGTGGCGACAGGGGGGGCAATCAGCCCCAGCATTTT.

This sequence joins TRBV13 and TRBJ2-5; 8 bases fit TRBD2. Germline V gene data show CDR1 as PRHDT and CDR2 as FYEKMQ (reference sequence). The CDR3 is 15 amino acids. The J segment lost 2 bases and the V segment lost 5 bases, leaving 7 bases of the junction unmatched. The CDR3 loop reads CASSQGGGRQETQYF. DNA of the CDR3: TGTGCCAGCAGCCAGGGCGGGGGGAGGCAAGAGACCCAGTACTTC.

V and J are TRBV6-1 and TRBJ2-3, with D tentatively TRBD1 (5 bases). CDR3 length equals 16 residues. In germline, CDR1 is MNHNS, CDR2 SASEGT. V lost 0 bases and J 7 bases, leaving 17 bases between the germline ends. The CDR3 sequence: CASSEALKGPRYTQYF. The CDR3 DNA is TGTGCCAGCAGTGAAGCCTTAAAGGGGCCTAGGTATACGCAGTATTTT.

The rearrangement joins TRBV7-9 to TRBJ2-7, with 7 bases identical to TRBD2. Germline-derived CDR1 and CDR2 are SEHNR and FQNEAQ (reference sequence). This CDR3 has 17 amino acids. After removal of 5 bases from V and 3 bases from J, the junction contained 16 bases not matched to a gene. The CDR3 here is CASSQDPVPGGDYEQYF. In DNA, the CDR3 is TGTGCCAGCAGCCAAGATCCAGTGCCGGGAGGAGACTACGAGCAGTACTTC. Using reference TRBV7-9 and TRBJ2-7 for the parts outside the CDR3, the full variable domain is DTGVSQNPRHKITKRGQNVTFRCDPISEHNRLYWYRQTLGQGPEFLTYFQNEAQLEKSRLLSDRFSAERPKGSFSTLEIQRTEQGDSAMYLCASSQDPVPGGDYEQYFGPGTRLTVT.

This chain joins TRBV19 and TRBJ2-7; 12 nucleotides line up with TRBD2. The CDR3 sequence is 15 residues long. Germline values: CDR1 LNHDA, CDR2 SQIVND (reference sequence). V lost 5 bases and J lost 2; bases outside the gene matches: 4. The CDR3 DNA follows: TGTGCCAGTAGTGTCCTAGCGGGAGGGCCCTACGAGCAGTACTTC. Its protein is CASSVLAGGPYEQYF.

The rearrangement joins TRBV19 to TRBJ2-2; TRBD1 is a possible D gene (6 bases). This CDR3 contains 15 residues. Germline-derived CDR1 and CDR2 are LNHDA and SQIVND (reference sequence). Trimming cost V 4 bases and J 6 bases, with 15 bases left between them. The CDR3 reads CASSNRAWVSGELFF. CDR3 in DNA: TGTGCCAGTAGTAACAGGGCCTGGGTCTCCGGGGAGCTGTTTTTT.

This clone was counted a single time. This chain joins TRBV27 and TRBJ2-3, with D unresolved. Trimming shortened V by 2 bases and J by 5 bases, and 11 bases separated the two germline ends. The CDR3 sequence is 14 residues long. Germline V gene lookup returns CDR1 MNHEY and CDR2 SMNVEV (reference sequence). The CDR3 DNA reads TGTGCCAGCAGTTTAAGGCCCTCGGGAGATACGCAGTATTTT. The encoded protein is CASSLRPSGDTQYF.

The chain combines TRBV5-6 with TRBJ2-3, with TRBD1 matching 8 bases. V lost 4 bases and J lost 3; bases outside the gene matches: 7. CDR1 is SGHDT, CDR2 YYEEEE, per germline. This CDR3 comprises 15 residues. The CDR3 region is CASSQDREYTDTQYF. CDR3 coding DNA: TGTGCCAGCAGCCAGGACAGGGAGTATACAGATACGCAGTATTTT.

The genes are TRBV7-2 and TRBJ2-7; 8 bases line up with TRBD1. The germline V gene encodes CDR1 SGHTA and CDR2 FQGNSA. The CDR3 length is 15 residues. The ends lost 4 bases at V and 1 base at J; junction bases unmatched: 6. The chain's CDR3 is CASSSTGANSYEQYF. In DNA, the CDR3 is TGTGCCAGCAGCTCGACAGGGGCGAATTCCTACGAGCAGTACTTC.

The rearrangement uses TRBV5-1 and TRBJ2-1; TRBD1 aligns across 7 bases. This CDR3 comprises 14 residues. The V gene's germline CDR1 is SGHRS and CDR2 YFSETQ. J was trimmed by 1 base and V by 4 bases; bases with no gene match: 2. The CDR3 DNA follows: TGCGCCAGCAGCGGGACAGAGTCCTACAATGAGCAGTTCTTC. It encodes CASSGTESYNEQFF.

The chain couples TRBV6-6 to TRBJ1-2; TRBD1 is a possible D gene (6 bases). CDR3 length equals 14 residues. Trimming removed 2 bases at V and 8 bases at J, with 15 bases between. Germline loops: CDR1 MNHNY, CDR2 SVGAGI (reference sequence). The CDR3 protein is CASSYQQGMGGYTF. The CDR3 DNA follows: TGTGCCAGCAGTTACCAACAGGGAATGGGAGGCTACACCTTC.

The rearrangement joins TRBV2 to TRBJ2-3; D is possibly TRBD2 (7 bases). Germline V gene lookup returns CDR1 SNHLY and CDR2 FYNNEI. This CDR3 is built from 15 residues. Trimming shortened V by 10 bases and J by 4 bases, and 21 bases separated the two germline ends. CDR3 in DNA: TGTGCCACACAGCGGGGCAGGGGATGGGCAGATACGCAGTATTTT. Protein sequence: CATQRGRGWADTQYF.

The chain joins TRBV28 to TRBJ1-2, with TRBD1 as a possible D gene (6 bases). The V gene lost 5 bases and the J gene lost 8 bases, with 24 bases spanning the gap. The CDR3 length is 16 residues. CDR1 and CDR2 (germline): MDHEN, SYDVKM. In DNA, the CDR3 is TGTGCCAGCAGTCCCGTCGGGGGGCAGGCCGTCGGGGGCTACACCTTC. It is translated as CASSPVGGQAVGGYTF.